This T cell receptor (beta chain) originates from a study of blood T cell repertoires in COVID-19. Study summary: From the United States, Italy and Spain came samples of acute and convalescent COVID-19. PBMCs, B-cell-depleted T cells, or T cells were the source of the cDNA or gDNA that made up the material.

Germline CDR1 and CDR2: LGHDT and YNNKEL (reference sequence). This CDR3 has 13 residues. V lost 5 bases to trimming and J lost 1 base, with 8 bases between them. Authors' analysis steps: By means of reference gene primer amplification, nucleated cell counts were estimated. The method was immunoSEQ multiplex PCR; TCRdb's version includes in-frame clones alone and lacks a portion of them. V and J calls and clone size follow that table, whereas D and trimming were derived from the DNA. The sample holds fewer than 80,000 clones, around nine tenths seen once. Sequencing used peripheral blood. This receptor was obtained from a human donor in a cohort sampled during active COVID-19. This chain connects TRBV3-1 (or the pseudogene TRBV3-2) to TRBJ2-5; D is perhaps TRBD2 (5 bases). DNA for the CDR3: TGTGCCAGCAGCTTTACTAGCCAAGAGACCCAGTACTTC. Its protein product is CASSFTSQETQYF.